A single sample is the source of the 18 T cell receptor beta chains below, sequenced in a study of T cells after yellow fever vaccination. One entry per CDR3 protein results from TCRdb running MiXCR on the 5' RACE reads. The repertoire includes about 340,000 distinct CDR3 sequences, around an eighth of them detected once, and approximately 3.4% sits in the top ten. Specimen: CD4+ T cells sorted from PBMCs, collected 15 days after the yellow fever booster vaccination. Receptor source: a man between 18 and 29 years old who received the YFV17D yellow fever vaccine.

This clonotype has a handful of counts. The genes are TRBV12-3 or TRBV12-4 and TRBJ2-1, with TRBD1 identical over 9 bases. CDR3 length: 15 amino acids. J was trimmed by 7 bases and V by 6 bases; bases with no gene match: 10. The CDR3 DNA follows: TGTGCCAGCAGGCAAACTTGGACAGGGGTTAATGAGCAGTTCTTC. Amino acids: CASRQTWTGVNEQFF.

This clonotype was counted between two and nine times. The chain has TRBV28 and TRBJ1-1; D perhaps matches TRBD1 (5 bases). Germline V gives CDR1 MDHEN, CDR2 SYDVKM. The CDR3 has 12 amino acids. V shed 6 bases and J shed 5 bases, with 10 bases lying between them. CDR3 sequence reads: CASRVRQTEAFF. CDR3 DNA: TGTGCCAGCAGGGTTAGACAGACTGAAGCTTTCTTT.

The chain's CDR3 is CASSPQGADYGYTF. In nucleotides, the CDR3 is TGTGCCAGCAGTCCCCAGGGGGCTGACTATGGCTACACCTTC. The rearrangement joins TRBV7-3 to TRBJ1-2; 8 bases are a match to TRBD1. Germline V gene data show CDR1 as SGHTA and CDR2 as FQGTGA. With 6 bases clipped from V and 3 bases from J, the junction kept 6 bases outside the gene matches. There are 14 residues in the CDR3.

This clonotype has more than one count but fewer than ten. The V call is TRBV4-3, the J call TRBJ2-4, with 7 bases identical to TRBD2. CDR1 is LGHNA, CDR2 YSLEER, per germline. This CDR3 region has 16 residues. Germline trimming cut 0 bases from V and 2 bases from J; bases unmatched to any gene: 4. In nucleotides, the CDR3 is TGCGCCAGCAGCCAAGACGGGCGGGGGTCCAAAAACATTCAGTACTTC. Protein sequence: CASSQDGRGSKNIQYF.

The rearrangement links TRBV6-5 to TRBJ1-1, with D unresolved. Trimming stripped 7 bases from V and 5 bases from J, with 14 bases between. Germline CDR1 reads MNHEY; CDR2 reads SVGAGI. CDR3 length: 13 residues. In DNA form, the CDR3 reads TGTGCCAGCACCCCCGGTGGTGGGACTGAAGCTTTCTTT. Its protein product is CASTPGGGTEAFF.

Many counts were recorded for this clonotype. The rearrangement joins TRBV29-1 to TRBJ2-7; D may be TRBD1 (5 bases). Trimming cost V 8 bases and J 2 bases, with 13 bases left between them. The CDR3 consists of 12 residues. The V gene's germline CDR1 is SQVTM and CDR2 ANQGSEA. CDR3 in amino acids: CSWGMNPYEQYF. The CDR3 DNA sequence: TGCAGCTGGGGCATGAATCCCTACGAGCAGTACTTC.

This clonotype came up many times. V gene TRBV4-3 combines with J gene TRBJ2-3; TRBD2 matches 7 bases. Trimming cost V 0 bases and J 5 bases; bases outside gene matches: 8. The CDR3 runs to 16 residues. Germline V CDR1 and CDR2: LGHNA, YSLEER. The CDR3 here is CASSQERAGPRDTQYF. In DNA, the CDR3 is TGCGCCAGCAGCCAAGAGAGAGCGGGGCCGAGAGATACGCAGTATTTT.

This clonotype was counted many times. As DNA, the CDR3 is TGTGCCAACCAGCGGGGGTGGGCAGATACGCAGTATTTT. Translating gives CANQRGWADTQYF. This chain connects TRBV2 to TRBJ2-3, with TRBD2 matching 8 bases. Germline-derived CDR1 and CDR2 are SNHLY and FYNNEI. The CDR3 runs 13 residues. V shed 10 bases and J 4 bases; nucleotides not matched to a gene: 7.

The chain links TRBV11-2 to TRBJ2-5, with 8 bases matching TRBD1. CDR3 size: 14 residues. Losses at the gene ends were 4 bases for V and 3 bases for J; bases not matched to a gene: 4. The germline CDR1 and CDR2 sequences are SGHAT and FQNNGV. CDR3 protein: CASSYWTGKETQYF. The CDR3 DNA reads TGTGCCAGCAGCTACTGGACAGGGAAAGAGACCCAGTACTTC.

This clonotype occurred a few times. The V gene is TRBV6-2 or TRBV6-3, the J gene TRBJ2-6, with a possible D match to TRBD2 (6 bases). V lost 6 bases, J lost 0 bases, and 15 bases lay in between. The CDR3 contains 17 residues. Germline V CDR1 and CDR2: MNHEY, SVGEGT. CDR3 region: CASSPDIGSSGANVLTF. In nucleotides, the CDR3 is TGTGCCAGCAGCCCTGACATCGGGAGCTCTGGGGCCAACGTCCTGACTTTC.

This clonotype was detected only a few times. J is TRBJ1-2 and V is TRBV4-3; D is unresolved. There are 14 residues in the CDR3. The ends were cut back, 2 bases at V and 9 bases at J, with 16 bases in the middle. CDR1 is LGHNA and CDR2 is YSLEER in the germline V gene. The CDR3 spells CASSQIDQSGSYTF. CDR3 coding DNA: TGCGCCAGCAGCCAAATAGATCAGTCTGGGAGCTACACCTTC.

This clonotype was seen only a few times. The chain has TRBV7-9 and TRBJ1-2; 8 bases map to TRBD1. The length of the CDR3 is 17 residues. The V and J ends lost 4 bases and 6 bases, in that order; junction bases with no gene match: 16. The germline CDR1 and CDR2 sequences are SEHNR and FQNEAQ (reference sequence). The CDR3 DNA reads as TGTGCCAGCAGCTCCACGGGGGTGACAGGGGATTTACATGGCTACACCTTC. Its translation: CASSSTGVTGDLHGYTF.

This clonotype has only a few counts. This chain joins TRBV19 and TRBJ1-5, with 7 bases aligning to TRBD1. Trimming cost V 5 bases and J 5 bases; bases outside gene matches: 6. Germline CDR1 reads LNHDA; CDR2 reads SQIVND (reference sequence). The length of the CDR3 is 14 residues. CDR3 protein: CASSLQGIDQPQHF. In nucleotides, the CDR3 is TGTGCCAGTAGTTTACAGGGGATCGATCAGCCCCAGCATTTT.

V is TRBV9 and J is TRBJ2-3; 7 bases map to TRBD1. With 0 bases clipped from V and 4 bases from J, the junction kept 5 bases outside the gene matches. Per germline, CDR1 SGDLS and CDR2 YYNGEE. There are 15 residues in the CDR3. CDR3 region: CASSVAGQGADTQYF. CDR3 nucleotide sequence: TGTGCCAGCAGCGTAGCTGGGCAGGGGGCAGATACGCAGTATTTT.

This clonotype was seen a handful of times. CDR3 nucleotides: TGTGCCGGAGACAGGGTGCATAATTCACCCCTCCACTTT. The encoded protein is CAGDRVHNSPLHF. The chain uses TRBV27 and TRBJ1-6, with 7 bases lining up with TRBD1. The CDR3 runs 13 residues. V dropped 11 bases and J dropped 5; count of bases not matched to a gene: 6. The germline CDR1 and CDR2 sequences are MNHEY and SMNVEV (reference sequence).

V gene TRBV7-6 combines with J gene TRBJ2-2; weak D call: TRBD2 (6 bases). CDR3 length equals 16 residues. CDR1 and CDR2 (germline): SGHVS, FNYEAQ. V was pared by 5 bases and J by 3 bases, with 16 bases between. CDR3 in DNA: TGTGCCAGCAGCCCTCAGACCGGGGGAGACACCGGGGAGCTGTTTTTT. Translated: CASSPQTGGDTGELFF.

The J gene is TRBJ1-4, the V gene TRBV7-9, with D tentatively TRBD1 (6 bases). V lost 3 bases, J lost 0 bases, and 17 bases lay in between. CDR3 length: 18 amino acids. Germline V lookup: CDR1 SEHNR, CDR2 FQNEAQ (reference sequence). CDR3 residues: CASSFGGQGGPTNEKLFF. CDR3 in DNA: TGTGCCAGCAGCTTCGGGGGGCAGGGAGGCCCAACTAATGAAAAACTGTTTTTT.

Worth noting for this clonotype: A much larger clone lies one base from this, so it may be a read error. This chain uses TRBV14 with TRBJ2-2; D is ambiguous. This CDR3 region has 15 residues. Germline V gene data show CDR1 as SGHDN and CDR2 as FVKESK. V lost 4 bases to trimming and J lost 2 bases, with 11 bases between them. CDR3: CASSLEESNTGELFF. DNA of the CDR3: TGTGCCAGCAGCCTCGAGGAGTCCAACACCGGGGAGCTGTTTTTT.